This TCR beta chain came from a study of blood T cell repertoires in COVID-19. Study-wide background: The samples span acute and convalescent COVID-19 from the United States, Italy and Spain. PBMCs, B-cell-depleted T cells, or T cells were the source of the cDNA or gDNA that made up the material.

Under the authors' procedure: Researchers report that nucleated cell counts were estimated from reference gene primer amplification. Libraries were prepared by immunoSEQ multiplex PCR; TCRdb keeps only in-frame clonotypes and omits some of them. V, J and clone size reflect that table, while D and trimming were determined from the DNA. This table has some 120,000 clones, roughly four fifths appearing once. Trimming stripped 1 base from V and 3 bases from J, with 16 bases between. The CDR3 is 17 residues long. Germline V CDR1 and CDR2: SGHVS, FQNEAQ. The sample was peripheral blood. The rearrangement links TRBV7-8 to TRBJ1-5, with TRBD1 as a possible D gene (5 bases). This clonotype originated in a human donor in a cohort sampled during active COVID-19. The CDR3, as DNA: TGTGCCAGCAGCTTAGATGGGTGGGGGGTGGTCAATCAGCCCCAGCATTTT. It encodes CASSLDGWGVVNQPQHF.